This passage covers 18 T cell receptor beta chains from one sample sequenced in a study of T cells in localized non-small cell lung cancer. Profiling relied on immunoSEQ multiplex PCR, and the TCRdb table lists in-frame clones only, not all of them. The sample includes 25,000 to 35,000 clones, approximately 84% of them seen just once. This specimen consisted of peripheral blood mononuclear cells, obtained before any cancer treatment. The receptors were sampled from a man aged 40 to 70 with stage III lung adenocarcinoma.

The chain is built from TRBV4-2 and TRBJ2-3, with D uncertain. Trimming left V 4 bases short and J 5 bases short, with 10 bases between. The CDR3 sequence is 13 residues long. CDR1 is LGHNA and CDR2 is YNFKEQ in the germline V gene. CDR3 sequence: CASSRTTGDTQYF. The DNA of the CDR3 is TGTGCCAGCAGCCGAACAACGGGAGATACGCAGTATTTT.

The chain employs TRBV5-1 and TRBJ2-2; TRBD2 is a possible D gene (6 bases). Germline V CDR1 and CDR2: SGHRS, YFSETQ. The CDR3 is 14 amino acids. The V and J ends lost 0 bases and 7 bases respectively, with 10 bases between them. CDR3 DNA: TGCGCCAGCAGCTTGGTTGGCGGGGACGGGGAGCTGTTTTTT. Protein product: CASSLVGGDGELFF.

The chain couples TRBV5-4 to TRBJ2-7; D gene unclear. Per germline, CDR1 SGHNT and CDR2 YYREEE (reference sequence). V was shortened by 2 bases and J by 5 bases, with 5 bases between the two germline ends. CDR3 length: 11 residues. Here the CDR3 reads CASSLFDEQYF. DNA for the CDR3: TGTGCCAGCAGCTTATTCGACGAGCAGTACTTC.

V gene TRBV28 combines with J gene TRBJ1-1; 10 bases are a match to TRBD1. Germline V gene data show CDR1 as MDHEN and CDR2 as SYDVKM. Unmatched junction bases numbered 11, after V lost 8 bases and J lost 5 bases. The CDR3 covers 15 residues. CDR3 sequence: CASVTTGQGDTEAFF. The CDR3 DNA sequence: TGTGCCAGCGTTACGACCGGACAGGGGGATACTGAAGCTTTCTTT.

The chain employs TRBV7-3 and TRBJ1-2; possible D gene TRBD1, 6 bases. The CDR3 totals 14 residues. The germline gives CDR1 SGHTA, CDR2 FQGTGA. With 0 bases removed from V and 8 bases from J, the gap between germline ends came to 13 bases. The CDR3, as DNA: TGTGCCAGCAGCTTAACGGGGGCAGGGCTCGGCTACACCTTC. It yields the protein CASSLTGAGLGYTF.

The chain recombines TRBV5-4 with TRBJ2-1; the D is unclear. The ends were cut back, 4 bases at V and 3 bases at J, with 8 bases in the middle. Per the germline V gene, CDR1 is SGHNT and CDR2 is YYREEE (reference sequence). The CDR3 covers 13 residues. The CDR3 reads CASSPAYYNEQFF. CDR3 bases: TGTGCCAGCAGCCCCGCATACTACAATGAGCAGTTCTTC.

This clone came up a few times. The chain combines TRBV6-5 with TRBJ2-2, with D possibly TRBD1 on 6 matching bases. Germline CDR1 reads MNHEY; CDR2 reads SVGAGI. This CDR3 comprises 14 residues. V lost 9 bases and J lost 3, with 14 bases in between. Here the CDR3 DNA reads TGTGCCAGTGGACAGACCACAGACACCGGGGAGCTGTTTTTT. It specifies CASGQTTDTGELFF.

The genes are TRBV4-2 and TRBJ1-5; unclear D gene. The CDR3 totals 13 residues. The germline gives CDR1 LGHNA, CDR2 YNFKEQ. Between the trimmed V and J ends, which lost 1 base and 4 bases, there was a span of 5 bases. CDR3 region: CASSQGRNQPQHF. The CDR3 DNA is TGTGCCAGCAGCCAAGGACGGAATCAGCCCCAGCATTTT.

The chain joins TRBV21-1 to TRBJ1-2. TRBV21-1 is a pseudogene. The CDR3 is 17 amino acids. The CDR3 nucleotides read TGTGCCAGCAGACTCGAGGCAGGCCTCGGGGCAAACTATGGCTACACCTTC. Residues: CASRLEAGLGANYGYTF.

This clone was seen just once. The rearrangement uses TRBV6-5 and TRBJ2-2; perhaps TRBD2 as D (5 bases). In germline, CDR1 is MNHEY, CDR2 SVGAGI. V was cut by 5 bases and J by 5 bases, with 6 bases left in between. CDR3 length: 12 residues. The DNA of the CDR3 is TGTGCCAGCAGTAGAGGGACCGGGGAGCTGTTTTTT. Translation gives CASSRGTGELFF.

DNA for the CDR3: TGTGCCAGCAGCCCTGGGACAGGGGGAGGTTACGGGGAGCTGTTTTTT. As protein: CASSPGTGGGYGELFF. The chain links TRBV11-3 to TRBJ2-2; 11 bases agree with TRBD1. Germline V gives CDR1 SGHNT, CDR2 YENEEA. The CDR3 has 16 amino acids. V gave up 5 bases and J gave up 7 bases; unmatched junction bases: 9. Based on the CDR3 plus reference TRBV11-3 and TRBJ2-2, the full variable domain is EAGVVQSPRYKIIEKKQPVAFWCNPISGHNTLYWYLQNLGQGPELLIRYENEEAVDDSQLPKDRFSAERLKGVDSTLKIQPAELGDSAVYLCASSPGTGGGYGELFFGEGSRLTVL.

The chain couples TRBV15 to TRBJ1-1, with 8 bases matching TRBD1. Per germline, CDR1 LNHNV and CDR2 YYDKDF (reference sequence). The CDR3 is 16 residues long. With V trimmed by 1 base and J by 1 base, 5 bases remained unmatched. The CDR3 region has the DNA TGTGCCACCAGCAGAGGATCAGGGGGCGCGAACACTGAAGCTTTCTTT. Translated: CATSRGSGGANTEAFF.

The J gene is TRBJ2-7, the V gene TRBV2, with 10 nucleotides matching TRBD2. The V segment lost 5 bases and the J segment 11 bases; nucleotides outside the gene matches: 6. The CDR3 is 12 residues long. The germline V gene encodes CDR1 SNHLY and CDR2 FYNNEI. The DNA for the CDR3 is TGTGCCAGCAGTCTCCCCGGACTAGCGGAGTACTTC. Translation gives CASSLPGLAEYF. The whole variable domain, remainder taken from reference TRBV2 and TRBJ2-7, is EPEVTQTPSHQVTQMGQEVILRCVPISNHLYFYWYRQILGQKVEFLVSFYNNEISEKSEIFDDQFSVERPDGSNFTLKIRSTKLEDSAMYFCASSLPGLAEYFGPGTRLTVT.

The V call is TRBV28, the J call TRBJ2-7; 9 bases map to TRBD1. The V gene's germline CDR1 is MDHEN and CDR2 SYDVKM. V gave up 6 bases and J gave up 5 bases; unmatched junction bases: 8. The CDR3 consists of 14 residues. CDR3 sequence reads: CASRLGQGRHEQYF. The CDR3 bases are TGTGCCAGCAGGCTGGGACAGGGACGCCACGAGCAGTACTTC.

This chain joins TRBV2 and TRBJ2-1; 15 nucleotides agree with TRBD2. The CDR3 is 16 amino acids. From germline, CDR1 is SNHLY and CDR2 FYNNEI. The V and J ends lost 6 bases and 4 bases, in that order; junction bases with no gene match: 4. CDR3 loop: CASSAGLAGGYNEQFF. CDR3 nucleotides: TGTGCCAGCAGCGCGGGACTAGCGGGAGGTTACAATGAGCAGTTCTTC.

There are a few counts of this clone. The genes are TRBV29-1 and TRBJ1-2, with unresolved D. Between the trimmed V and J ends, which lost 4 bases and 2 bases, there was a span of 11 bases. CDR3 size: 13 residues. Germline-derived CDR1 and CDR2 are SQVTM and ANQGSEA. In DNA form, the CDR3 reads TGCAGCGTTGGTGAGTCTCGCAACTATGGCTACACCTTC. It codes for CSVGESRNYGYTF.

This clone showed up just once. The chain recombines TRBV4-2 with TRBJ2-7; D unresolved. The V end lost 5 bases, the J end lost 2 bases, and 10 bases lay between the germline ends. In germline, CDR1 is LGHNA, CDR2 YNFKEQ. The length of the CDR3 is 13 residues. In nucleotides, the CDR3 is TGTGCCAGCAGCTCGCAAGGGCCCTACGAGCAGTACTTC. The encoded protein is CASSSQGPYEQYF.

V is TRBV9 and J is TRBJ1-4; D call uncertain. CDR1 and CDR2 (germline): SGDLS, YYNGEE. Trimming removed 1 base at V and 5 bases at J, with 12 bases between. The CDR3 is 15 residues long. CDR3 sequence (DNA): TGTGCCAGCAGCGTAAGTGGGTGGCAGAATGAAAAACTGTTTTTT. Its protein is CASSVSGWQNEKLFF.